This T cell receptor beta chain was observed in a study of tumor-infiltrating lymphocytes in oesophageal squamous cell carcinoma. From the PCR reads, TCRdb called clonotypes with MiXCR, one entry per CDR3 protein. The top ten clones hold about 14% of a sample with about 12,000 distinct CDR3 sequences, approximately 50% of them seen once. Germline-derived CDR1 and CDR2 are SGHVS and FNYEAQ. The CDR3 spans 14 residues. This clonotype was picked up a small number of times. This rearrangement joins TRBV7-6 to TRBJ2-5; D could derive from TRBD1 or TRBD2 (6 bases each). The end of the DNA is better explained by TRBJ2-1, so the J call may be wrong. This TCR was sampled from a male donor with esophageal squamous cell carcinoma. Sequencing input: normal esophageal tissue next to the tumor. For the CDR3, the DNA is TGTAGCTCAGTCCGGGGGCTATCCTACAATGAGCAGTTCTTC. Translation: CSSVRGLSYNEQFF.